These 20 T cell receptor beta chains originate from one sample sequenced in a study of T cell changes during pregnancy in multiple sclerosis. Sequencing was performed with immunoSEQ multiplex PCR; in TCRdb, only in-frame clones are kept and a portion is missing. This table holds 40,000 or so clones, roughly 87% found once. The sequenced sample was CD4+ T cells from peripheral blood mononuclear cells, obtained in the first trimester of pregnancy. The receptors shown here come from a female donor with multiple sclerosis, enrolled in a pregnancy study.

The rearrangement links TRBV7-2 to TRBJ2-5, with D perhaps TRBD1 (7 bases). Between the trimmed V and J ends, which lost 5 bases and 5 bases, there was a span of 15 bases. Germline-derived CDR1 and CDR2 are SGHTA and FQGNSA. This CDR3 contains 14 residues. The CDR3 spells CASSAGQTRETQYF. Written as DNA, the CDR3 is TGTGCCAGCAGCGCGGGACAGACGCGGGAGACCCAGTACTTC.

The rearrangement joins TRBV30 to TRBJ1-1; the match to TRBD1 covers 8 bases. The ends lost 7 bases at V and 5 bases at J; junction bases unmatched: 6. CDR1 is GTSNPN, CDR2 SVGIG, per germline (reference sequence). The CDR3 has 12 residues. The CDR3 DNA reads TGTGCCTCCAGGGGGCGAGGGACTGAAGCTTTCTTT. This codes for CASRGRGTEAFF.

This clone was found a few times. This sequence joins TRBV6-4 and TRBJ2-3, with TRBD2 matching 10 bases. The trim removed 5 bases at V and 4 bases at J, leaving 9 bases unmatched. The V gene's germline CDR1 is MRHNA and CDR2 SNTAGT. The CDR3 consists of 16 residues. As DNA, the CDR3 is TGTGCCAGCAGTCCCTCCGCTAGCGGGAGCCCAGATACGCAGTATTTT. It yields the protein CASSPSASGSPDTQYF.

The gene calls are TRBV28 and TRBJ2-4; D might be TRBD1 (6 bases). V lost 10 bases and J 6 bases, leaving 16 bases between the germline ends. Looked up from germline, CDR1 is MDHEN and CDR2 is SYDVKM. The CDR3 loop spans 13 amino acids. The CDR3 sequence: CATETGGINIQYF. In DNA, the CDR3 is TGTGCCACCGAGACAGGTGGAATAAACATTCAGTACTTC. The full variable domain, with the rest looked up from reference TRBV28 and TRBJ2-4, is DVKVTQSSRYLVKRTGEKVFLECVQDMDHENMFWYRQDPGLGLRLIYFSYDVKMKEKGDIPEGYSVSREKKERFSLILESASTNQTSMYLCATETGGINIQYFGAGTRLSVL.

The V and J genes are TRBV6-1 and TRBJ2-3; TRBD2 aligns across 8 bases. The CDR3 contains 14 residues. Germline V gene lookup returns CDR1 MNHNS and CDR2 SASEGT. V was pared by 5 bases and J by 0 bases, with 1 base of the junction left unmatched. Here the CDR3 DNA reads TGTGCCAGCAGTCTAGCGGGCAGCACAGATACGCAGTATTTT. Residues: CASSLAGSTDTQYF.

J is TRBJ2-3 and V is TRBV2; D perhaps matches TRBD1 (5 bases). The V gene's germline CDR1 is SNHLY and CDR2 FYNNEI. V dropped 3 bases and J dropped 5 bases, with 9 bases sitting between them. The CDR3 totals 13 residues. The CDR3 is CASSDGQGDTQYF. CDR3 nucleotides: TGTGCCAGCAGTGATGGTCAGGGAGATACGCAGTATTTT.

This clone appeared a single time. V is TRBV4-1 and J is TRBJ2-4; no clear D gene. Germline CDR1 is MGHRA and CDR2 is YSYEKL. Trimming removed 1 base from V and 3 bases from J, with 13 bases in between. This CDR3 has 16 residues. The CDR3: CASSQGPQDIKNIQYF. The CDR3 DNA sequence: TGCGCCAGCAGCCAAGGCCCCCAGGATATCAAAAACATTCAGTACTTC.

This CDR3 reads CASSPAWGGDNTGELFF. The CDR3 region has the DNA TGTGCCAGCAGCCCAGCTTGGGGAGGGGACAACACCGGGGAGCTGTTTTTT. The rearrangement uses TRBV25-1 and TRBJ2-2, with 7 bases that match TRBD2. CDR1 and CDR2 (germline): MGHDK, SYGVNS. The V segment lost 6 bases and the J segment 2 bases; nucleotides outside the gene matches: 12. CDR3 length: 17 amino acids.

CDR3 in amino acids: CASSSTSSGNTIYF. CDR3 in DNA: TGTGCCAGCAGCTCGACATCCTCTGGAAACACCATATATTTT. V and J are TRBV6-5 and TRBJ1-3; the D is unclear. V was shortened by 6 bases and J by 0 bases, with 9 bases between the two germline ends. This CDR3 is 14 amino acids long. Germline loops: CDR1 MNHEY, CDR2 SVGAGI.

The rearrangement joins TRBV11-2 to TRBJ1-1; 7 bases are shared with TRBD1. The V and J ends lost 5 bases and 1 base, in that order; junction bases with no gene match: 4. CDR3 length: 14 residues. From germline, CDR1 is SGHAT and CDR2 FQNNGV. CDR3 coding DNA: TGTGCCAGCAGCCGACGGACAGGGAACACTGAAGCTTTCTTT. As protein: CASSRRTGNTEAFF.

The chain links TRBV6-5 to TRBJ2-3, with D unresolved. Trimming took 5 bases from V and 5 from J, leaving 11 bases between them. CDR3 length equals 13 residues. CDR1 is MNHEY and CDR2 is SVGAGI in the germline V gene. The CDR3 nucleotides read TGTGCCAGCAGTGAAACGACGGGAGATACGCAGTATTTT. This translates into CASSETTGDTQYF.

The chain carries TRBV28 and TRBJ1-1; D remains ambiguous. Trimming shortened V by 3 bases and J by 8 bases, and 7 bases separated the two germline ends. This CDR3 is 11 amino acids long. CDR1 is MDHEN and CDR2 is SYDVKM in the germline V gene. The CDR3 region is CASSFRAEAFF. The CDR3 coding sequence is TGTGCCAGCAGTTTCCGAGCGGAAGCTTTCTTT.

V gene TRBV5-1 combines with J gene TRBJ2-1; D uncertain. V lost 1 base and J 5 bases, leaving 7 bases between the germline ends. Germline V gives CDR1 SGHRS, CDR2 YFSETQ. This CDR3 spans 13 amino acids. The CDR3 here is CASSLNTDNEQFF. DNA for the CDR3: TGCGCCAGCAGCTTGAATACGGACAATGAGCAGTTCTTC.

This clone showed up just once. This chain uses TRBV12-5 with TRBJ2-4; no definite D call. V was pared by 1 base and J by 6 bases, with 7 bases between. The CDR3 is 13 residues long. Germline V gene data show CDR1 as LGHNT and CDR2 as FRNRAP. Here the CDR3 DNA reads TGTGCTAGTGGTTTGGGACTGGGAAACATTCAGTACTTC. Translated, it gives CASGLGLGNIQYF.

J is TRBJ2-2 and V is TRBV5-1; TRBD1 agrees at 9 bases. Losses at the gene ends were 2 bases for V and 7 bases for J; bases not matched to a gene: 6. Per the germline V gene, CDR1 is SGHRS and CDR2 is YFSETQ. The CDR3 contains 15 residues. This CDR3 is CASSFGQGTVGELFF. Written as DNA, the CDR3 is TGCGCCAGCAGCTTCGGACAGGGGACGGTCGGGGAGCTGTTTTTT.

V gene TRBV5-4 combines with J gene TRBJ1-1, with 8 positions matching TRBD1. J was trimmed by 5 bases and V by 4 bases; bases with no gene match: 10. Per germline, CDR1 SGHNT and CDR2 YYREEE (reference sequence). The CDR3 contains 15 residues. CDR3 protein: CASSAGGLRVTEAFF. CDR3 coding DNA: TGTGCCAGCAGCGCAGGGGGCTTACGGGTTACTGAAGCTTTCTTT.

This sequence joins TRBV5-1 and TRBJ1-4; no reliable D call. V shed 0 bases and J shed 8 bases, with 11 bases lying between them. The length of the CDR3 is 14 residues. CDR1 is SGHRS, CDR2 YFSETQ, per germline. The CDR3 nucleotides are TGCGCCAGCAGCTTGGCGGGGTCGGAGGAAAAACTGTTTTTT. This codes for CASSLAGSEEKLFF.

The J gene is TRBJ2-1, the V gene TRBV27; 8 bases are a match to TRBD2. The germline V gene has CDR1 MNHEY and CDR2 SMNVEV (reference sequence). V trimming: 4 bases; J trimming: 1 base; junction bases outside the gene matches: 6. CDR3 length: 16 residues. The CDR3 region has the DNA TGTGCCAGCAGTTCCTATAGCGGGAAGTCCTACAATGAGCAGTTCTTC. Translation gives CASSSYSGKSYNEQFF.

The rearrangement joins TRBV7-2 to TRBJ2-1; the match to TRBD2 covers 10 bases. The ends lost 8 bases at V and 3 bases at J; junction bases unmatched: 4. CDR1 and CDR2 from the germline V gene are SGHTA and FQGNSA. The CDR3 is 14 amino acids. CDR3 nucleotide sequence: TGTGCCAGCGCCGGACTAGCGGACTACAATGAGCAGTTCTTC. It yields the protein CASAGLADYNEQFF.

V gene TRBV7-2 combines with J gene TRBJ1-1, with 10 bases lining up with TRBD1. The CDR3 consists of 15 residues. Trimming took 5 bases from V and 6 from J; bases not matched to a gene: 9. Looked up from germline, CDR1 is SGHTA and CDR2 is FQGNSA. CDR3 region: CASSQPGQGFAEAFF. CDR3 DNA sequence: TGTGCCAGCAGCCAACCGGGACAGGGGTTCGCTGAAGCTTTCTTT.